This T cell receptor beta chain is from a study of long-term antiretroviral therapy in people with HIV. Sequencing relied on immunoSEQ assay v3.0, run at survey level. Some clones are missing from TCRdb's copy, which holds only in-frame ones; the method was immunoSEQ multiplex PCR. The sample records around 37,000 clones, roughly 85% being singletons. There are 13 residues in the CDR3. Trimming removed 1 base from V and 2 bases from J, with 5 bases in between. Germline V lookup: CDR1 KGHSH, CDR2 LQKENI. At least one PBMC sample before ART and at least two after were required. Samples held roughly 0.9-10 million cryopreserved PBMC, and DNA extraction followed. Study observations and caveats: Older ART regimens were possibly in use when the blood was collected between about 2003 and 2017. After ART, diversity increased yet remained lower than transplant donor controls.

With respect to this clone: Its antigen is not known.

The sample consisted of unsorted PBMCs, taken roughly 3.5 years after starting antiretroviral therapy. The TCR comes from a young man with HIV. This chain links TRBV18 with TRBJ1-1; D not resolved. CDR3 DNA sequence: TGTGCCAGCTCACCACAGAGCAACACTGAAGCTTTCTTT. It is translated as CASSPQSNTEAFF. The full variable domain, in which reference TRBV18 and TRBJ1-1 provide the parts outside the CDR3, is NAGVMQNPRHLVRRRGQEARLRCSPMKGHSHVYWYRQLPEEGLKFMVYLQKENIIDESGMPKERFSAEFPKEGPSILRIQQVVRGDSAAYFCASSPQSNTEAFFGQGTRLTVV.